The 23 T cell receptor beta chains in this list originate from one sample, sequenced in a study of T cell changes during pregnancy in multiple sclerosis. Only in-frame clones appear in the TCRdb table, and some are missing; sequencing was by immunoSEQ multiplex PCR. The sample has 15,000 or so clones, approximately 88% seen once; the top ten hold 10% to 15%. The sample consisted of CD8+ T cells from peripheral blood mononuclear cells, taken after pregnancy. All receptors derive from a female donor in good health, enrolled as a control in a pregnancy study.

CDR3 sequence (DNA): TGTGCTAGTGGTTTGGTCCAGGGAGCTTTCTTT. Translated: CASGLVQGAFF. V and J are TRBV12-5 and TRBJ1-1; tentatively, D is TRBD1 (5 bases). Trimming cost V 0 bases and J 10 bases, with 6 bases left between them. Per germline, CDR1 LGHNT and CDR2 FRNRAP. This CDR3 is built from 11 residues. Drawing the rest from reference TRBV12-5 and TRBJ1-1, the complete variable domain is DARVTQTPRHKVTEMGQEVTMRCQPILGHNTVFWYRQTMMQGLELLAYFRNRAPLDDSGMPKDRFSAEMPDATLATLKIQPSEPRDSAVYFCASGLVQGAFFGQGTRLTVV.

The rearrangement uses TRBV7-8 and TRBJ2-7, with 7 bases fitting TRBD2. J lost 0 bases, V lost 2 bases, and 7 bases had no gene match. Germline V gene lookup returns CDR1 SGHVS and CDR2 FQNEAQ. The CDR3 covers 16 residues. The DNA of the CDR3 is TGTGCCAGCAGCTTAAGCCTGGGCGGGAGCTCCTACGAGCAGTACTTC. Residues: CASSLSLGGSSYEQYF. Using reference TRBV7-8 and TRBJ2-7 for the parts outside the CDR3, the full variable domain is GAGVSQSPRYKVAKRGQDVALRCDPISGHVSLFWYQQALGQGPEFLTYFQNEAQLDKSGLPSDRFFAERPEGSVSTLKIQRTQQEDSAVYLCASSLSLGGSSYEQYFGPGTRLTVT.

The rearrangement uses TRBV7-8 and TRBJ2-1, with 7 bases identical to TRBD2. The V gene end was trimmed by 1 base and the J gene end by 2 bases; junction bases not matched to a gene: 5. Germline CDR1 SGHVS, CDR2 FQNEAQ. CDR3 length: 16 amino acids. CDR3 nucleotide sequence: TGTGCCAGCAGCTTAGAGGTTCTAGCGGCCTACAATGAGCAGTTCTTC. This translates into CASSLEVLAAYNEQFF.

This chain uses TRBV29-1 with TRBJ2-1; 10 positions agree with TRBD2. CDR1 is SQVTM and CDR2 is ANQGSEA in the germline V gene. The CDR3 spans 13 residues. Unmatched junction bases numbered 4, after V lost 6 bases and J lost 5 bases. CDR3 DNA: TGCAGCGTCTGGCTAGCGGGAGACAATGAGCAGTTCTTC. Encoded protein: CSVWLAGDNEQFF.

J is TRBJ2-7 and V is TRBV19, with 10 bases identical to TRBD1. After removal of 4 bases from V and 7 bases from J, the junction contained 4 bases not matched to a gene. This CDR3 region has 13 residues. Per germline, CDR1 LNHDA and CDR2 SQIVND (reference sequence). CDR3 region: CASSTTGGEEQYF. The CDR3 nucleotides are TGTGCCAGTAGTACGACAGGGGGCGAAGAGCAGTACTTC.

The CDR3 DNA reads as TGTGCCAGCAGTCAGGACAGGGGGAGTGTTTCACCCCTCCACTTT. Translation: CASSQDRGSVSPLHF. This chain joins TRBV6-5 and TRBJ1-6, with TRBD1 matching 10 bases. Germline trimming cut 5 bases from V and 9 bases from J; bases unmatched to any gene: 7. This CDR3 spans 15 amino acids. CDR1 and CDR2 from the germline V gene are MNHEY and SVGAGI.

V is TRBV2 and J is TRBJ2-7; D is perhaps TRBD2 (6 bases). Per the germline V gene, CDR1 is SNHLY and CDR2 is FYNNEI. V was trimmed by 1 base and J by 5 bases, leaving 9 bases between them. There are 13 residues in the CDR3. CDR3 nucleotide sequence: TGTGCCAGCAGTGAAGGACTAGATCACGAGCAGTACTTC. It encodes CASSEGLDHEQYF.

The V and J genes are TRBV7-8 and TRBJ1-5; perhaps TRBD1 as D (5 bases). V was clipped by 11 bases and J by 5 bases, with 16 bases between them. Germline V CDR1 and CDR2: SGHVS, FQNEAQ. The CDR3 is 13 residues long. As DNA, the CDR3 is TGTGCCTGGGGCAAAGGTCCTGATCAGCCCCAGCATTTT. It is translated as CAWGKGPDQPQHF.

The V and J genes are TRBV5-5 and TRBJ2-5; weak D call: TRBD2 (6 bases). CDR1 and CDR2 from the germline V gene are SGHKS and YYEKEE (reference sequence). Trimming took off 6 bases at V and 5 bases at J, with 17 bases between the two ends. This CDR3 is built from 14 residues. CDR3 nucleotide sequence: TGTGCCAGCAAACCGGCGGGGCGAATGGAGACCCAGTACTTC. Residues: CASKPAGRMETQYF.

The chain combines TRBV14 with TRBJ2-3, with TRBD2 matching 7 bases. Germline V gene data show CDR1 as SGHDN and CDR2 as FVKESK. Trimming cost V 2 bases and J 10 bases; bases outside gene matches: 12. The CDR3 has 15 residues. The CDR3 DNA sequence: TGTGCCAGCAGCCAAATGATAGCGGGTTCCGCTGCGCAGTATTTT. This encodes CASSQMIAGSAAQYF.

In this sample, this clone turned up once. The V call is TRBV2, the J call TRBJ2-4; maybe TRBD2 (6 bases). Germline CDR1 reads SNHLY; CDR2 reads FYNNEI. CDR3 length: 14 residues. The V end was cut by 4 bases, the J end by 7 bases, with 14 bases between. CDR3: CASSVWGERNIQYF. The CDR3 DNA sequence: TGTGCCAGCAGTGTCTGGGGGGAGAGGAACATTCAGTACTTC.

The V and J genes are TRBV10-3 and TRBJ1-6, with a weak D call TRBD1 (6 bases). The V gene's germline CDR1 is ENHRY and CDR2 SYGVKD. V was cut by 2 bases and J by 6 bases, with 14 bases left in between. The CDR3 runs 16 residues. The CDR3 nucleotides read TGTGCCATCAGTGAGAGGGTGGGACAACTTAATTCACCCCTCCACTTT. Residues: CAISERVGQLNSPLHF.

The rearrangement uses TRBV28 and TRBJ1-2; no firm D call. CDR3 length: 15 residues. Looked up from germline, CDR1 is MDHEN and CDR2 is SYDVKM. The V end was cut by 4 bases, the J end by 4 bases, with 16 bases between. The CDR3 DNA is TGTGCCAGCAGTTCGGAGGAAGAGGGCTTCTATGGCTACACCTTC. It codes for CASSSEEEGFYGYTF.

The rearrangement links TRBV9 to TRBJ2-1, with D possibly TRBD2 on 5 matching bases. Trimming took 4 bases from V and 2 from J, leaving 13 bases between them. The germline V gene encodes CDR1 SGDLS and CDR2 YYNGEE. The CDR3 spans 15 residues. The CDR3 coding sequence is TGTGCCAGCAGCTATCGGGGAGAGACCTACAATGAGCAGTTCTTC. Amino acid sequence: CASSYRGETYNEQFF.

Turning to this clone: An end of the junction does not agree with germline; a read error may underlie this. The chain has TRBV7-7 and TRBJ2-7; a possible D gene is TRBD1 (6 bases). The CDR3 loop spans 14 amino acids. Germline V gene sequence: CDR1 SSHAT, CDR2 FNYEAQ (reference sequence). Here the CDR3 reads CASSSSGTPYEQYF. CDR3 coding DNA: TGTGCTAGCAGCTCTTCCGGGACACCTTACGAGCAGTACTTC.

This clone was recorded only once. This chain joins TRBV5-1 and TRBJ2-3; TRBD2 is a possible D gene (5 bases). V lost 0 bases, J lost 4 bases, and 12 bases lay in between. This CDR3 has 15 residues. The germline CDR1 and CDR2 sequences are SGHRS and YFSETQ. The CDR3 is CASSLGPGGADTQYF. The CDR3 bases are TGCGCCAGCAGCTTGGGCCCTGGAGGTGCAGATACGCAGTATTTT.

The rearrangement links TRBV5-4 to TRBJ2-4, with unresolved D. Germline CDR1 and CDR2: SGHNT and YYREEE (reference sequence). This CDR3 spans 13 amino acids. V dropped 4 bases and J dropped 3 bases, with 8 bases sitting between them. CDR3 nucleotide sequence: TGTGCCAGCAGCATCGCCAGCAAAAACATTCAGTACTTC. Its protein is CASSIASKNIQYF.

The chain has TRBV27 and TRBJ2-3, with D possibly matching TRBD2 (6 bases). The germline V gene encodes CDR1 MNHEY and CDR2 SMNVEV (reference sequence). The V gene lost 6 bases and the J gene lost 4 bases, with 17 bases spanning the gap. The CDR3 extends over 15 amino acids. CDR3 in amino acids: CASRPTGGRADTQYF. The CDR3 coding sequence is TGTGCCAGCAGGCCTACCGGGGGTAGGGCAGATACGCAGTATTTT.

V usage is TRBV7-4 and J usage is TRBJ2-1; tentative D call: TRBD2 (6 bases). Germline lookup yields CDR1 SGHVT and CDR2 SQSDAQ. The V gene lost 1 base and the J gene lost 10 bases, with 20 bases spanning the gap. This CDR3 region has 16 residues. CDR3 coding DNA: TGTGCCAGCAGCTTAGTGCGGGGTAGCCAGGTTCAGGAGCAGTTCTTC. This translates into CASSLVRGSQVQEQFF.

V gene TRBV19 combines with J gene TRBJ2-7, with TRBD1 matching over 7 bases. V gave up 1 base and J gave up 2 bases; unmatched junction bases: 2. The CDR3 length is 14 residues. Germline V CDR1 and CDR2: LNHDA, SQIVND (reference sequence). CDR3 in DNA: TGTGCCAGTAGTATAGGGACAGGACCCTACGAGCAGTACTTC. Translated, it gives CASSIGTGPYEQYF.

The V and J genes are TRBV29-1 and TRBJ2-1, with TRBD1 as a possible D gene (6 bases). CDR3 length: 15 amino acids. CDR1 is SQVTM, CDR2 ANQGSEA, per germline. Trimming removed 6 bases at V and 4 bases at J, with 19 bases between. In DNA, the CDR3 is TGCAGCGTCGAGTCCTCCGGGACACTTTACAATGAGCAGTTCTTC. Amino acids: CSVESSGTLYNEQFF.

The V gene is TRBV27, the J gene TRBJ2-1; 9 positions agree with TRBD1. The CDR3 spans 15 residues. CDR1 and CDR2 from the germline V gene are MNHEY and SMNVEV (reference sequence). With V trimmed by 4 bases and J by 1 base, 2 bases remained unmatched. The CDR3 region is CASSSGTGSYNEQFF. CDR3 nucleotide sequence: TGTGCCAGCAGTTCCGGGACAGGGTCCTACAATGAGCAGTTCTTC.

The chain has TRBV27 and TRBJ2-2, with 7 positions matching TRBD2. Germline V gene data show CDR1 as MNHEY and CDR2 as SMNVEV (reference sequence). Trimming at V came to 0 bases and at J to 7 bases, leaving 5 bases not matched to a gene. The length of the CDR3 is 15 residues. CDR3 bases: TGTGCCAGCAGTTTATCGTATATAGCGGGCGGGGAGCTGTTTTTT. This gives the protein CASSLSYIAGGELFF.